This entry features one T cell receptor beta chain sequence. The entry originates in a study of control samples from healthy donors and cancer patients. The CDR3 is 19 residues long. In germline, CDR1 is SGHDT, CDR2 YYEEEE. V was clipped by 6 bases and J by 0 bases, with 25 bases between them. Some clones are missing from TCRdb's copy, which holds only in-frame ones; the method was immunoSEQ multiplex PCR. The repertoire holds about 100,000 clones, with roughly 84% as singletons. J is TRBJ2-4 and V is TRBV5-6, with D possibly called TRBD1 or TRBD2 (5 bases each). The material sequenced was blood. The TCR originated in a woman aged 45-60 years in good health. For the CDR3, the DNA is TGTGCCAGCAATCGAGGGCCAGGGCCTTACTTTATAGCCAAAAACATTCAGTACTTC. Protein sequence: CASNRGPGPYFIAKNIQYF.